The entry below gives a single T cell receptor (beta chain) sequence along with its context. The sample originates from a study of blood T cell repertoires in COVID-19. Clones were sequenced by immunoSEQ multiplex PCR, and TCRdb holds only the in-frame ones, with some missing. The data show about 160,000 clones, approximately 93% seen once. This CDR3 is built from 15 residues. Germline CDR1 and CDR2: SGHTA and FQGNSA. Germline trimming cut 3 bases from V and 6 bases from J; bases unmatched to any gene: 8. The specimen sequenced was peripheral blood. The receptor was derived from a woman in her fifties or sixties with COVID-19, enrolled during active disease. The rearrangement uses TRBV7-2 and TRBJ1-2; TRBD1 agrees at 9 bases. CDR3 sequence reads: CASSFGPGQGDGYTF. For the CDR3, the DNA is TGTGCCAGCAGCTTTGGCCCGGGACAGGGCGATGGCTACACCTTC.